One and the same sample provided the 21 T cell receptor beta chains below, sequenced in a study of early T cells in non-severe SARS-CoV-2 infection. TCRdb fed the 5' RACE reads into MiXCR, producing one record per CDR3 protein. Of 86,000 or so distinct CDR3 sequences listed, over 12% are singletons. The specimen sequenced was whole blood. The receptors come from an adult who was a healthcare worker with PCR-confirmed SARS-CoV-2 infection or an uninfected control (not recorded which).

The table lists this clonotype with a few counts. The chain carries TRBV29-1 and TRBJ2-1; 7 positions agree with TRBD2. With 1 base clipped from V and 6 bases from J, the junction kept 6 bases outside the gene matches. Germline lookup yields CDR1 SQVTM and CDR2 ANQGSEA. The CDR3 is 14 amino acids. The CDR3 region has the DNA TGCAGCGTTGAAGGAATGCTAGCGGTCAATGAGCAGTTCTTC. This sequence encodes CSVEGMLAVNEQFF.

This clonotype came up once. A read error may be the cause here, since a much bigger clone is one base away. CDR3 protein: CASSPRMQRDGYNEQFF. The CDR3 coding sequence is TGTGCCAGCTCACCACGGATGCAGCGGGATGGTTACAATGAGCAGTTCTTC. The genes are TRBV18 and TRBJ2-1; 7 nucleotides line up with TRBD2. The germline CDR1 and CDR2 sequences are KGHSH and LQKENI. The V gene end was trimmed by 1 base and the J gene end by 4 bases; junction bases not matched to a gene: 10. This CDR3 is built from 17 residues. The full variable domain, rest sourced from reference TRBV18 and TRBJ2-1, is NAGVMQNPRHLVRRRGQEARLRCSPMKGHSHVYWYRQLPEEGLKFMVYLQKENIIDESGMPKERFSAEFPKEGPSILRIQQVVRGDSAAYFCASSPRMQRDGYNEQFFGPGTRLTVL.

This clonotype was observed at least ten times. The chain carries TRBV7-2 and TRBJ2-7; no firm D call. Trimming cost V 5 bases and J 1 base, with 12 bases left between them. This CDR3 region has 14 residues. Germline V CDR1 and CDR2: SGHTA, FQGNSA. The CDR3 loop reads CASSPRTSSYEQYF. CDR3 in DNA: TGTGCCAGCAGCCCAAGGACGAGTTCCTACGAGCAGTACTTC.

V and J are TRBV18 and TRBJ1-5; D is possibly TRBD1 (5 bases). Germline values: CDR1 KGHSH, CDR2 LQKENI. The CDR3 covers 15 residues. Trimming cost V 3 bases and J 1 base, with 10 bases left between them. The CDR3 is CASSPGEISNQPQHF. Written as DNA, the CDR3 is TGTGCCAGCTCACCGGGGGAGATCAGCAATCAGCCCCAGCATTTT.

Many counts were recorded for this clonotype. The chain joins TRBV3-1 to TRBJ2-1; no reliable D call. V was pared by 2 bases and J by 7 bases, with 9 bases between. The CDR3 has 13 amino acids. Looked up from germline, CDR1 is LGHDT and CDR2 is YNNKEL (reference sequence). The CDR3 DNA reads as TGTGCCAGCAGCCAAAGGACCAGGAATGAGCAGTTCTTC. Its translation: CASSQRTRNEQFF.

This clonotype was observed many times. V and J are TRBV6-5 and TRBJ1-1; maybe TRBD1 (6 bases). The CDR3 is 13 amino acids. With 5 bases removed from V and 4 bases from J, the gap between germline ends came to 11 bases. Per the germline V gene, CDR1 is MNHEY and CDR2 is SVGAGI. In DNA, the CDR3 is TGTGCCAGCAGTCTCCAGGGGTTCACTGAAGCTTTCTTT. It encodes CASSLQGFTEAFF.

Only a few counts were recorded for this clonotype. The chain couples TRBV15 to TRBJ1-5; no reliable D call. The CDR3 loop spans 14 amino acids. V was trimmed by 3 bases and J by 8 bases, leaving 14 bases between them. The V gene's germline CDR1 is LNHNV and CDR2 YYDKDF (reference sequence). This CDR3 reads CATSRAGYREPQHF. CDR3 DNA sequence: TGTGCCACCAGCAGGGCCGGGTATCGGGAGCCCCAGCATTTT.

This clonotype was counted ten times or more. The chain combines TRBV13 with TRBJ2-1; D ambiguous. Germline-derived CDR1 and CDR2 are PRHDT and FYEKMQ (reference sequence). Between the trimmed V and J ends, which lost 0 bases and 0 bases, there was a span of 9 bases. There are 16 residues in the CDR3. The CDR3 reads CASSLGLGYSYNEQFF. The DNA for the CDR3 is TGTGCCAGCAGCTTAGGCCTAGGGTACTCCTACAATGAGCAGTTCTTC.

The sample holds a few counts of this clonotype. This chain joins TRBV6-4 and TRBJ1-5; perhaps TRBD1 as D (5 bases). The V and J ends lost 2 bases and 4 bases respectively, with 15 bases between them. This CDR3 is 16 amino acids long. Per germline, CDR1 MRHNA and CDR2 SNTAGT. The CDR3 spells CASSDKPREGNQPQHF. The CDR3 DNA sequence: TGTGCCAGCAGTGACAAGCCACGGGAGGGGAATCAGCCCCAGCATTTT.

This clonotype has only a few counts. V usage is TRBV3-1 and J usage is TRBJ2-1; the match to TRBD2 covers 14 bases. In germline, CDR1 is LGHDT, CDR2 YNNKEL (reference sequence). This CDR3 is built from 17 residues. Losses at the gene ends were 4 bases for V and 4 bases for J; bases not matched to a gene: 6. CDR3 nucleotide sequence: TGTGCCAGCAGCCGTGGACTAGCGGGAGGTCTATACAATGAGCAGTTCTTC. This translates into CASSRGLAGGLYNEQFF.

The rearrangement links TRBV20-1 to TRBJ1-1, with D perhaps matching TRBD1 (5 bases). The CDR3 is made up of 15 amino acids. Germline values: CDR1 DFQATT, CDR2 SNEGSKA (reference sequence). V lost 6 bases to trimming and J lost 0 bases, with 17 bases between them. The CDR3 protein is CSARLDGGMNTEAFF. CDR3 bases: TGCAGTGCCCGCCTTGACGGGGGAATGAACACTGAAGCTTTCTTT.

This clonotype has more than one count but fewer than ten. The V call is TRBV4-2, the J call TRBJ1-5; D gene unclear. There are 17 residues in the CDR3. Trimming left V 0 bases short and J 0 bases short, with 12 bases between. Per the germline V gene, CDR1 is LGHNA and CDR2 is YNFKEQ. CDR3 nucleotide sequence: TGTGCCAGCAGCCAAGATATTTGGAGAGATAGCAATCAGCCCCAGCATTTT. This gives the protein CASSQDIWRDSNQPQHF.

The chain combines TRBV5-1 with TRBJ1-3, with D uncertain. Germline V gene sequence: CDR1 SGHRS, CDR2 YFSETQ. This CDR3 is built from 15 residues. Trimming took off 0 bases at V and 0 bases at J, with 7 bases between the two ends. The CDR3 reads CASSLAGDSGNTIYF. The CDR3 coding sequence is TGCGCCAGCAGCTTGGCTGGGGACTCTGGAAACACCATATATTTT. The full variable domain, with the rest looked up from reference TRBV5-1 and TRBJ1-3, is KAGVTQTPRYLIKTRGQQVTLSCSPISGHRSVSWYQQTPGQGLQFLFEYFSETQRNKGNFPGRFSGRQFSNSRSEMNVSTLELGDSALYLCASSLAGDSGNTIYFGEGSWLTVV.

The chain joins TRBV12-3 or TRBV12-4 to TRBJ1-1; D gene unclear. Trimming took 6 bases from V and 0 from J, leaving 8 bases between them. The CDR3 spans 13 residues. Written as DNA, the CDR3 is TGTGCCAGCAGGAGACGGATGAACACTGAAGCTTTCTTT. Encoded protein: CASRRRMNTEAFF.

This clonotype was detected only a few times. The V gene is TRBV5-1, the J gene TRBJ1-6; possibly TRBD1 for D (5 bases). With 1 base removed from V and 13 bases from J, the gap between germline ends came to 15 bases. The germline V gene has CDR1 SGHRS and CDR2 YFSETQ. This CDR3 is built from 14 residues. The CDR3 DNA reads TGCGCCAGCAGCTTGCCTGGGACGGCAAGCCCCCTCCACTTT. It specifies CASSLPGTASPLHF. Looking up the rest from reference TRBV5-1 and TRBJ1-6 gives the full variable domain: KAGVTQTPRYLIKTRGQQVTLSCSPISGHRSVSWYQQTPGQGLQFLFEYFSETQRNKGNFPGRFSGRQFSNSRSEMNVSTLELGDSALYLCASSLPGTASPLHFGNGTRLTVT.

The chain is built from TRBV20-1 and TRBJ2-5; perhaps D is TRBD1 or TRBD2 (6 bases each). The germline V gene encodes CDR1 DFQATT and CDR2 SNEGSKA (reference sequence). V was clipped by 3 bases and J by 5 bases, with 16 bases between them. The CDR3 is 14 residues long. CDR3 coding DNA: TGCAGTGCTAGTGGGGGGCCCGTCTCTGAGACCCAGTACTTC. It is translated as CSASGGPVSETQYF.

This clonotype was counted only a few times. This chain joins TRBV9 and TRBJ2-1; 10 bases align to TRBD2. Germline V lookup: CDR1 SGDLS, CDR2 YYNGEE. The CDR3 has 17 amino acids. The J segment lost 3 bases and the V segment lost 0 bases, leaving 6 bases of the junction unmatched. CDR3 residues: CASSVARSGRDYNEQFF. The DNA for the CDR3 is TGTGCCAGCAGCGTAGCACGAAGCGGGAGGGACTACAATGAGCAGTTCTTC.

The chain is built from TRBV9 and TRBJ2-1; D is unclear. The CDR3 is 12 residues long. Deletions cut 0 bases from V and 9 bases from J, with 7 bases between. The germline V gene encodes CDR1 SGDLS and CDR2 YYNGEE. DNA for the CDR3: TGTGCCAGCAGCGTAGCGATCGGTGAGCAGTTCTTC. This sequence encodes CASSVAIGEQFF.

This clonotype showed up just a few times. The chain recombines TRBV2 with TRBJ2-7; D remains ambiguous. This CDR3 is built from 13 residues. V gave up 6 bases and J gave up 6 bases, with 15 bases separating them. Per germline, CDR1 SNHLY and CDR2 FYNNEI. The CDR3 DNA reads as TGTGCCAGCAGCCAAAGCTTGAGGAGCGAGCAGTACTTC. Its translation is CASSQSLRSEQYF.

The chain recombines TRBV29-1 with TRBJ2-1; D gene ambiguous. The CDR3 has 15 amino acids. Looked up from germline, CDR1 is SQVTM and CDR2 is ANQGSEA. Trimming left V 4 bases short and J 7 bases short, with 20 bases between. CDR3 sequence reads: CSVVLVSPPGNEQFF. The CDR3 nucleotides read TGCAGCGTTGTCTTAGTGTCGCCTCCTGGGAATGAGCAGTTCTTC.

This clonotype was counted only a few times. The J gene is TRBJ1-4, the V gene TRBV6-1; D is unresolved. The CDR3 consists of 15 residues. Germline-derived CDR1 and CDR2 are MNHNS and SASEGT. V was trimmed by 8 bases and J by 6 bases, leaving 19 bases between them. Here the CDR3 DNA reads TGTGCCAGCGCCAAGGACTCCTTCGGGGATGAAAAACTGTTTTTT. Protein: CASAKDSFGDEKLFF.